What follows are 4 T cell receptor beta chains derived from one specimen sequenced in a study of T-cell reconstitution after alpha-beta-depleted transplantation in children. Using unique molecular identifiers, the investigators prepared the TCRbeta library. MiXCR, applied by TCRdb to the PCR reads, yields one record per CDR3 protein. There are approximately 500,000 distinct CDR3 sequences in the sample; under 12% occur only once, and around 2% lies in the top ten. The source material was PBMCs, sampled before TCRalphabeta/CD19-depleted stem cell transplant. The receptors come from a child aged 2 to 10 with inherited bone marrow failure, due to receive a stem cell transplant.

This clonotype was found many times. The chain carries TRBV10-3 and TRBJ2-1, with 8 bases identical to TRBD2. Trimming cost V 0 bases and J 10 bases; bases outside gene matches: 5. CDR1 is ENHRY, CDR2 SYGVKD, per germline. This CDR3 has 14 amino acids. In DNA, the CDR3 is TGTGCCATCAGTGAGTCAGTTAGCGGGACCGAGCAGTTCTTC. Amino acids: CAISESVSGTEQFF.

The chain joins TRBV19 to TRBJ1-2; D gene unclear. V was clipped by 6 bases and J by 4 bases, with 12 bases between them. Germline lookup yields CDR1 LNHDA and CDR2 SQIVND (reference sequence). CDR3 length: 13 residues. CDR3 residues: CASRPGKVYGYTF. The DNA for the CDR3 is TGTGCCAGTAGACCCGGGAAAGTCTATGGCTACACCTTC. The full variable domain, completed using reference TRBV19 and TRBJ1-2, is DGGITQSPKYLFRKEGQNVTLSCEQNLNHDAMYWYRQDPGQGLRLIYYSQIVNDFQKGDIAEGYSVSREKKESFPLTVTSAQKNPTAFYLCASRPGKVYGYTFGSGTRLTVV.

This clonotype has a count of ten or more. CDR3 amino acids: CAIRGTGETQYF. CDR3 DNA: TGTGCCATCCGAGGGACAGGGGAGACCCAGTACTTC. J is TRBJ2-5 and V is TRBV10-3; 9 bases agree with TRBD1. The CDR3 length is 12 residues. The J segment lost 5 bases and the V segment lost 8 bases, leaving 3 bases of the junction unmatched. Germline CDR1 ENHRY, CDR2 SYGVKD.

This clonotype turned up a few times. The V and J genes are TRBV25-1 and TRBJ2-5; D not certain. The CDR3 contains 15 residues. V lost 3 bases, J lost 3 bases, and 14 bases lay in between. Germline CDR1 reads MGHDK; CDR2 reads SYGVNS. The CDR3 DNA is TGTGCCAGCAGTGACCAAAGGTCCAGGAAAGAGACCCAGTACTTC. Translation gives CASSDQRSRKETQYF.